This T cell receptor (beta chain) comes out of a study of response to subunit inactivated influenza vaccine (dated by TCRdb to the late 2010s). The study in broad terms: To follow how T cells responded to a trivalent subunit inactivated influenza vaccine, the researchers relied on deep quantitative profiling of the T cell receptor repertoire.

Ends trimmed: V by 5 bases, J by 5 bases; bases unmatched to a gene: 7. Including cysteine and phenylalanine, the CDR3 has 15 amino acids. Only the CDR3 region is kept as DNA, spanning 45 bases read in frame from base 1. General conclusions and limits of the study: According to the authors, only a limited number of new T cells may be recruited by each seasonal influenza vaccination.

The library was made by RT-PCR. Sequenced on an Illumina HiSeq 2500. The raw public data were reprocessed by TCRdb itself: fastp quality trimming at Q25, MiXCR clonotype calling, in-frame beta chains only. Every CDR3 protein is listed once, alongside the most common genes and DNA of its rows. For this sample the table gives 750,000 to 850,000 distinct CDR3 sequences, of which less than 20% were detected only once. The ten largest make up 11% of the sample. There are a few counts of this clonotype. Its antigen is still unknown. The input lacks base qualities; no much larger clone sits a single base away.

Recombination joined TRBV12-3 or TRBV12-4 with TRBJ2-5, and 11 junctional nucleotides match TRBD2. The sequencing used PBMCs from blood, collected 4 to 6 days after vaccination. The source of this sequence is a man in his fifties or sixties who received an inactivated influenza vaccine. Donor details come from another sample of the same person, matched by shared clones. CDR3 protein: CASSMVAGGLETQYF. The DNA is as follows: TGTGCCAGCAGTATGGTAGCGGGGGGGCTCGAGACCCAGTACTTC.